The T cell receptor (beta chain) under discussion was sequenced for a study of beta chain features in type 1 diabetes. General study findings and limits: In every one of the four CD4+ subsets, TCRB CDR3s were moderately but significantly shorter in Type 1 diabetes patients.

TCRB transcripts that were expressed got sequenced, as all of the isolated RNA had been reverse transcribed. For naive, central memory and regulatory T cell samples, reads averaged around 3.8 million. Repertoires were generated with immunoSEQ multiplex PCR, while TCRdb's copy carries only in-frame clones and drops some. The data hold 300,000 to 350,000 clones, with around 15% observed a single time. Details on this clone: Its antigen is not identified.

Specimen: central memory CD4+ T cells from blood. The TCR comes from a man aged 25-45 years in good health.

CDR3 in DNA: TGTGCCAGCAGCTTAGGACTAGCGGGGGGCTACGAGCAGTACGTC. Its protein product is CASSLGLAGGYEQYV. The chain carries TRBV7-8 and TRBJ2-7, with 13 bases that match TRBD2. CDR3 size: 15 residues. The V gene end was trimmed by 1 base and the J gene end by 3 bases; junction bases not matched to a gene: 0. CDR1 is SGHVS and CDR2 is FQNEAQ in the germline V gene.